The clone carrying this T cell receptor beta chain appeared a few times. This entry comes from a study of blood T cells in healthy people across ages. Combining a sample-barcoded 5' primer with a J-beta primer mix, a second PCR ran for roughly 7 to 12 cycles. Every cDNA molecule bore a tag from a template-switch adaptor containing 12 random nucleotides. MiXCR, run by TCRdb on the 5' RACE reads, gives a single entry per CDR3 protein. This table has over a million distinct CDR3 sequences, about 40% appearing once. Trimming took off 8 bases at V and 3 bases at J, with 18 bases between the two ends. This CDR3 region has 14 residues. The V gene's germline CDR1 is SGHDT and CDR2 YYEEEE.

The TCR was taken from a woman in her late teens or twenties in good health. The sequencing input was blood. This chain links TRBV5-6 with TRBJ2-7, with D possibly called TRBD1 or TRBD2 (5 bases each). The CDR3 DNA reads TGTGCCAGTGCTTTGGGACGGAAAATCTACGAGCAGTACTTC. Translating it yields CASALGRKIYEQYF.